These T cell receptor beta chains were read from a single sample in a study of blood T cell repertoires in COVID-19. Produced via immunoSEQ multiplex PCR; TCRdb's table is partial and in-frame only. This sample carries more than 150,000 clones, roughly 78% of them seen once, and the ten largest clones take approximately 2.9%. Sequencing input: peripheral blood. These receptor sequences come from a woman of 80 years or more with active or convalescent COVID-19. The CDR3 runs from the conserved cysteine through the conserved F or W. D genes are given only for firm matches. The size of a clone is reported for some rows only, either as once, few or many, or as a class for expanded clones.

TRBV28	14	TRBJ1-6	TRBD1	NA	TGTGCCAGCAGTTTCAGACAGGGCGGTTCACCCCTCCACTTT	CASSFRQGGSPLHF
TRBV19	15	TRBJ2-5	TRBD1	NA	TGTGCCAGTAGTACGACCGGGACAGGGAGTGAGACCCAGTACTTC	CASSTTGTGSETQYF
TRBV4-1	15	TRBJ1-2	NA	NA	TGCGCCAGCAGTCCGGTAGCAACGAATAACTATGGCTACACCTTC	CASSPVATNNYGYTF
TRBV3-1/TRBV3-2	14	TRBJ1-4	NA	few	TGTGCCAGCAGCCCCAGGGCGGATAATGAAAAACTGTTTTTT	CASSPRADNEKLFF
TRBV10-1	13	TRBJ1-5	TRBD1	NA	TGCGCCAGTCGGACAGGGGCAAATCAGCCCCAGCATTTT	CASRTGANQPQHF
TRBV28	16	TRBJ1-2	TRBD1	NA	TGTGCCAGCAGTAGCCCAGGCCACAGGGGTAGATGGGGCTACACCTTC	CASSSPGHRGRWGYTF
TRBV28	17	TRBJ2-3	TRBD2	NA	TGTGCCAGCAGTTTTGGTCTAGCGGGGGGAAGCATCAATACGCAGTATTTT	CASSFGLAGGSINTQYF
TRBV19	14	TRBJ1-5	NA	once	TGTGCCACAGAAACGAGCGGGGGGTCTCAGCCCCAGCATTTT	CATETSGGSQPQHF
TRBV9	15	TRBJ2-3	NA	NA	TGTGCCAGCAGCTCTACAGGCCTCCCAACAGATACGCAGTATTTT	CASSSTGLPTDTQYF
TRBV7-2	13	TRBJ2-1	TRBD2	once	TGTGCCAGCAGCCGGGACTATAGCCATGAGCAGTTCTTC	CASSRDYSHEQFF
TRBV5-6	16	TRBJ2-3	NA	NA	TGTGCCAGCAGCGGCCCCGGGATCCTCAGCACAGATACGCAGTATTTT	CASSGPGILSTDTQYF
TRBV5-1	14	TRBJ2-7	NA	NA	TGCGCCAGCAGCTTGGGGGCAGGCTCCTACGAGCAGTACTTC	CASSLGAGSYEQYF
TRBV30	14	TRBJ2-5	NA	NA	TGTGCCTGGAGTCCCGGGGCGGGGTGGGAGACCCAGTACTTC	CAWSPGAGWETQYF
TRBV9	15	TRBJ1-2	NA	once	TGTGCCAGCAGCGTATACGGCACAAGCGGCTATGGCTACACCTTC	CASSVYGTSGYGYTF
TRBV6-5	11	TRBJ1-2	NA	NA	TGTGCCAGCAGTTACGGACAGAAATACACCTTC	CASSYGQKYTF
TRBV13	12	TRBJ1-2	NA	many	TGTGCCAGCAGCCAGGGCCCGGTGGGCTACACCTTC	CASSQGPVGYTF
TRBV12-3/TRBV12-4	12	TRBJ2-3	NA	few	TGTGCCAGCAGTTCCTCCACAGATACGCAGTATTTT	CASSSSTDTQYF
TRBV7-9	18	TRBJ1-3	NA	NA	TGTGCCAGCAGCTTTACTATGGGGCTCGTTAAGACTGGAAACACCATATATTTT	CASSFTMGLVKTGNTIYF
TRBV30	13	TRBJ2-1	NA	once	TGTGCCTGGAGTATGACAGCCCCCAATGAGCAGTTCTTC	CAWSMTAPNEQFF
TRBV27	15	TRBJ1-2	TRBD1	NA	TGTGCCAGCAGTTTATCCACAGGGGGAGGCTATGGCTACACCTTC	CASSLSTGGGYGYTF
TRBV18	14	TRBJ1-1	TRBD1	NA	TGTGCCAGCTCACCCGGGACAGGGAACACTGAAGCTTTCTTT	CASSPGTGNTEAFF
TRBV7-2	14	TRBJ2-7	NA	NA	TGTGCCAGCAGCTTAAGACAGATGAGCTACGAGCAGTACTTC	CASSLRQMSYEQYF
TRBV24-1	13	TRBJ1-2	NA	NA	TGTGCCACCAGTGATTCGTCCTACTATGGCTACACCTTC	CATSDSSYYGYTF
TRBV3-1/TRBV3-2	16	TRBJ1-3	NA	NA	TGTGCCAGCAGCCCTAACGACAAAACAGGAGGAAACACCATATATTTT	CASSPNDKTGGNTIYF
TRBV5-1	16	TRBJ2-3	NA	NA	TGCGCCAGCAGCTTGGCGGACCGGACAGACACAGATACGCAGTATTTT	CASSLADRTDTDTQYF
TRBV5-6	17	TRBJ1-1	TRBD1	NA	TGTGCCAGCAGCGAAACTACAAGACAGGGGCTCGCCACTGAAGCTTTCTTT	CASSETTRQGLATEAFF
TRBV3-1/TRBV3-2	18	TRBJ1-3	NA	NA	TGTGCCAGCAGCCAAGTCCGCTTCGGGGGGAACTCTGGAAACACCATATATTTT	CASSQVRFGGNSGNTIYF
TRBV5-1	15	TRBJ2-7	TRBD1	NA	TGCGCCAGCAGCTTGCAAGGGACAGGGTTATACGAGCAGTACTTC	CASSLQGTGLYEQYF
TRBV7-8	15	TRBJ1-1	TRBD1	NA	TGTGCCAGCAGCTCGACAGGGGCGTCGAACACTGAAGCTTTCTTT	CASSSTGASNTEAFF
TRBV2	14	TRBJ1-5	NA	NA	TGTGCCAGCAGTGGGTGGGGGGACAATCAGCCCCAGCATTTT	CASSGWGDNQPQHF
TRBV7-2	14	TRBJ2-1	TRBD1	NA	TGTGCCAGCAGCTTGACAGGGGGCCACAATGAGCAGTTCTTC	CASSLTGGHNEQFF
TRBV4-2	17	TRBJ2-7	TRBD2	NA	TGTGCCAGCAGCCAAGATCGGGTAGCGGGGGGACCCTACGAGCAGTACTTC	CASSQDRVAGGPYEQYF
TRBV5-1	21	TRBJ2-1	TRBD2	NA	TGCGCCAGCAGCCCGGTGGGGCTCGGGACTAGCGGTTCTCGCTCCTACAATGAGCAGTTCTTC	CASSPVGLGTSGSRSYNEQFF
TRBV11-2	14	TRBJ2-3	NA	NA	TGTGCCAGCAGCTTAAGCGGTTGGACAGATACGCAGTATTTT	CASSLSGWTDTQYF
TRBV28	13	TRBJ2-7	NA	NA	TGTGCCAGCACCCTGGGGGCAGACCTGCAGCAGTACTTC	CASTLGADLQQYF
TRBV7-2	16	TRBJ1-2	NA	NA	TGTGCCAGCAGCCCGCTTATTAGCTCCATAGCTTATGGCTACACCTTC	CASSPLISSIAYGYTF
TRBV28	14	TRBJ1-3	NA	few	TGTGCCAGCAGTTTACAGGTCTCTGGAAACACCATATATTTT	CASSLQVSGNTIYF
TRBV27	16	TRBJ1-4	TRBD1	NA	TGTGCCAGCAGGAGCGGACAGGGGCCAACTAATGAAAAACTGTTTTTT	CASRSGQGPTNEKLFF
TRBV4-3	17	TRBJ2-2	TRBD2	NA	TGCGCCAGCAGCCTCGAGGGGCTAGCGGGAACAACCGGGGAGCTGTTTTTT	CASSLEGLAGTTGELFF
TRBV5-1	16	TRBJ2-3	NA	once	TGCGCCAGCAAGGGGGGGTCCCAAGTTATCACAGATACGCAGTATTTT	CASKGGSQVITDTQYF
TRBV27	14	TRBJ1-3	NA	NA	TGTGCCAGCAGTCCAATAGACTCTGGAAACACCATATATTTT	CASSPIDSGNTIYF
TRBV10-3	14	TRBJ1-5	NA	few	TGTGCCATCAGGGAGGAGACAGCAAACCAGCCCCAGCATTTT	CAIREETANQPQHF
TRBV19	14	TRBJ2-3	NA	NA	TGTGCCAGTAGTATAGGACAGACAGCAGATACGCAGTATTTT	CASSIGQTADTQYF
TRBV10-3	16	TRBJ1-2	TRBD1	once	TGTGCCATCAGAGCCGGCGGGCCAGGGGGTGGCTATGGCTACACCTTC	CAIRAGGPGGGYGYTF
TRBV7-2	15	TRBJ2-1	NA	NA	TGTGCCAGCAGCTTACGCGGGGATACCTACAATGAGCAGTTCTTC	CASSLRGDTYNEQFF
TRBV7-7	18	TRBJ2-1	TRBD1	NA	TGTGCCAGCAGCTTAAGGGGGCAGGGGGCGGACTCCTACAATGAGCAGTTCTTC	CASSLRGQGADSYNEQFF
TRBV20-1	11	TRBJ1-2	NA	NA	TGCAGTGCTAGGAGGGCCTATGGCTACACCTTC	CSARRAYGYTF
TRBV7-9	16	TRBJ1-1	TRBD1	NA	TGTGCCAGCAGCCCAAGGACCGGACAGGGTCTCACTGAAGCTTTCTTT	CASSPRTGQGLTEAFF
TRBV12-3/TRBV12-4	13	TRBJ1-1	NA	NA	TGTGCCAGCAGTTTAGAGGGGAGGACTGAAGCTTTCTTT	CASSLEGRTEAFF
TRBV6-5	13	TRBJ2-4	TRBD1	NA	TGTGCCAGCAGGACAGGGAACAAAAACATTCAGTACTTC	CASRTGNKNIQYF
TRBV6-5	11	TRBJ2-7	NA	once	TGTGCCAGCAGTTCAGGACAGGAGCAGTACTTC	CASSSGQEQYF
TRBV9	16	TRBJ1-3	TRBD1	NA	TGTGCCAGCAGCCCCCGGGGGACAGCCTCTGGAAACACCATATATTTT	CASSPRGTASGNTIYF
TRBV6-2/TRBV6-3	13	TRBJ2-1	NA	NA	TGTGCCAGCAGCGGACTGACCTACAATGAGCAGTTCTTC	CASSGLTYNEQFF
TRBV6-2/TRBV6-3	15	TRBJ2-7	NA	NA	TGTGCCAGCAGCCCAGCCGGGACAAACAACTACGAGCAGTACTTC	CASSPAGTNNYEQYF
TRBV6-2/TRBV6-3	18	TRBJ2-1	TRBD2	few	TGTGCCAGCAGCACCTTGGGGACTAGCGGGGGGTTATACAATGAGCAGTTCTTC	CASSTLGTSGGLYNEQFF
TRBV2	14	TRBJ1-2	TRBD1	NA	TGTGCCAGCAGTGGGACAGGGGCGGCCTATGGCTACACCTTC	CASSGTGAAYGYTF
TRBV2	14	TRBJ1-6	TRBD1	few	TGTGCCAGCAGTGGGGGGACAGGCGATTCACCCCTCCACTTT	CASSGGTGDSPLHF
TRBV5-4	16	TRBJ2-3	TRBD2	NA	TGTGCCAGCAGCTTGGGACTAGCGGGCAGCACAGATACGCAGTATTTT	CASSLGLAGSTDTQYF
TRBV27	14	TRBJ1-4	NA	NA	TGTGCCAGCACCTTGACGGGGGGCTCTGAAAAACTGTTTTTT	CASTLTGGSEKLFF